Shown below are 9 T cell receptor beta chains from a single sample sequenced in a study of blood T cell repertoires in COVID-19. TCRdb's table, derived via immunoSEQ multiplex PCR, lists solely in-frame clones and lacks some. The sample lists 65,000 to 90,000 clones; approximately 80% were seen once. The sample consisted of peripheral blood. These receptors originate from an older man with active or convalescent COVID-19.

CDR3 bases: TGTGCCAGCAGCTTGGGTCCTCCGACAGCGAACACTGAAGCTTTCTTT. Its translation: CASSLGPPTANTEAFF. This chain uses TRBV5-6 with TRBJ1-1; D is perhaps TRBD1 (5 bases). Trimming cost V 0 bases and J 1 base, with 13 bases left between them. CDR1 is SGHDT, CDR2 YYEEEE, per germline. The CDR3 totals 16 residues. Complete variable domain (other parts from reference TRBV5-6 and TRBJ1-1): DAGVTQSPTHLIKTRGQQVTLRCSPKSGHDTVSWYQQALGQGPQFIFQYYEEEERQRGNFPDRFSGHQFPNYSSELNVNALLLGDSALYLCASSLGPPTANTEAFFGQGTRLTVV.

This clone was detected once. The chain couples TRBV6-1 to TRBJ2-2, with 8 bases fitting TRBD1. The germline gives CDR1 MNHNS, CDR2 SASEGT. The V segment lost 2 bases and the J segment 6 bases; nucleotides outside the gene matches: 5. CDR3 length: 15 residues. The CDR3, as DNA: TGTGCCAGCAGTGAACCAGGGGGCCAGTCCGGGGAGCTGTTTTTT. It codes for CASSEPGGQSGELFF.

The gene calls are TRBV6-5 and TRBJ2-7; the D gene is possibly TRBD1 (7 bases). This CDR3 region has 14 residues. Germline V gene sequence: CDR1 MNHEY, CDR2 SVGAGI. V was trimmed by 2 bases and J by 5 bases, leaving 13 bases between them. CDR3 sequence reads: CASSYRTGLNEQYF. DNA of the CDR3: TGTGCCAGCAGTTACCGGACAGGACTAAACGAGCAGTACTTC.

The gene calls are TRBV20-1 and TRBJ1-1, with D possibly matching TRBD1 (5 bases). V lost 3 bases and J 5 bases, leaving 16 bases between the germline ends. This CDR3 has 14 residues. The V gene's germline CDR1 is DFQATT and CDR2 SNEGSKA (reference sequence). The CDR3 is CSASKEGARTEAFF. The CDR3 DNA follows: TGCAGTGCTAGTAAAGAAGGGGCGAGGACTGAAGCTTTCTTT.

The chain links TRBV3-1 (or the pseudogene TRBV3-2) to TRBJ1-5; D not resolved. Per germline, CDR1 LGHDT and CDR2 YNNKEL (reference sequence). The CDR3 extends over 15 amino acids. With 0 bases removed from V and 7 bases from J, the gap between germline ends came to 13 bases. Here the CDR3 DNA reads TGTGCCAGCAGCCAAGACCTGGCGCGAGGCCAGCCCCAGCATTTT. Translation: CASSQDLARGQPQHF.

V gene TRBV19 combines with J gene TRBJ2-2; no definite D call. V dropped 3 bases and J dropped 1 base, with 6 bases sitting between them. This CDR3 has 14 residues. Germline V lookup: CDR1 LNHDA, CDR2 SQIVND (reference sequence). The CDR3, as DNA: TGTGCCAGTAGTATTAATAAGAACACCGGGGAGCTGTTTTTT. Translating it yields CASSINKNTGELFF.

J is TRBJ2-1 and V is TRBV6-5; 8 nucleotides agree with TRBD2. Germline lookup yields CDR1 MNHEY and CDR2 SVGAGI. V gave up 9 bases and J gave up 9 bases; unmatched junction bases: 10. The CDR3 is 13 residues long. CDR3 sequence reads: CASKAGVSGEQFF. CDR3 DNA sequence: TGTGCCAGTAAAGCGGGGGTTAGTGGTGAGCAGTTCTTC.

V usage is TRBV11-2 and J usage is TRBJ2-2; TRBD1 matches 8 bases. J was trimmed by 4 bases and V by 3 bases; bases with no gene match: 4. CDR1 is SGHAT, CDR2 FQNNGV, per germline. The CDR3 spans 15 residues. The CDR3 DNA sequence: TGTGCCAGCAGCTTTACAGGGGGAGGCACCGGGGAGCTGTTTTTT. Translated, it gives CASSFTGGGTGELFF.

This chain connects TRBV2 to TRBJ1-2; 10 bases match TRBD1. With V trimmed by 8 bases and J by 4 bases, 10 bases remained unmatched. This CDR3 region has 15 residues. In germline, CDR1 is SNHLY, CDR2 FYNNEI. CDR3 nucleotides: TGTGCCAGCGGCCGAGACAGGGGGCGCACCTATGGCTACACCTTC. This codes for CASGRDRGRTYGYTF.